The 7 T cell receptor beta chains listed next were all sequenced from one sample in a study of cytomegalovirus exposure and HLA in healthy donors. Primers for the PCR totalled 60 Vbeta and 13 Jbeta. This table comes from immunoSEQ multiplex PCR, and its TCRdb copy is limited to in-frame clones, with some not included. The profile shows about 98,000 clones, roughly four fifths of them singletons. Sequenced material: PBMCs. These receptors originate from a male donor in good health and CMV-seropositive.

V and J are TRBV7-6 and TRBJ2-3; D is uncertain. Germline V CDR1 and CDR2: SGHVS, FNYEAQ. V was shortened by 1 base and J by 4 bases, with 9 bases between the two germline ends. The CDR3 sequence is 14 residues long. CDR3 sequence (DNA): TGTGCCAGCAGCTTAGTCGGCGCGGCAGATACGCAGTATTTT. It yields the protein CASSLVGAADTQYF.

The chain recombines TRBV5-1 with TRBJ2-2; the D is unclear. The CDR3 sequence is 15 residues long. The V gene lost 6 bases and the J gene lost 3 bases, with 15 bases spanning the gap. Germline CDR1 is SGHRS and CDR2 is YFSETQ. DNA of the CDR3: TGCGCCAGCACCAAATCGACTTCCGACACCGGGGAGCTGTTTTTT. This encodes CASTKSTSDTGELFF.

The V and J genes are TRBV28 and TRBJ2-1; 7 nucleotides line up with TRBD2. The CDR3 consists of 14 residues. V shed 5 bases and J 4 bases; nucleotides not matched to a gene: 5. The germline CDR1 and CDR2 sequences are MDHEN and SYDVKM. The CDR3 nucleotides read TGTGCCAGCAGTGGGCTAGCGGCTTACAATGAGCAGTTCTTC. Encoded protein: CASSGLAAYNEQFF.

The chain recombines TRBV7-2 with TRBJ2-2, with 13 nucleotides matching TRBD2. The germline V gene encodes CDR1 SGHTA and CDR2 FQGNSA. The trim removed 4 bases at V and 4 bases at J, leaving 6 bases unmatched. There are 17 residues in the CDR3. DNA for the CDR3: TGTGCCAGCAGCTGGACTAGCGGGAGCCAAGTCACCGGGGAGCTGTTTTTT. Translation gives CASSWTSGSQVTGELFF.

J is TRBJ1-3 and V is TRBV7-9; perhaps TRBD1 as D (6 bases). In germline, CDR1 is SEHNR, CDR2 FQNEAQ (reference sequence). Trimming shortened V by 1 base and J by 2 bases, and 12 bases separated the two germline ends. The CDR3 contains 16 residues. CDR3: CASSLGPNRAGNTIYF. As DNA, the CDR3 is TGTGCCAGCAGCTTAGGCCCCAACAGGGCTGGAAACACCATATATTTT.

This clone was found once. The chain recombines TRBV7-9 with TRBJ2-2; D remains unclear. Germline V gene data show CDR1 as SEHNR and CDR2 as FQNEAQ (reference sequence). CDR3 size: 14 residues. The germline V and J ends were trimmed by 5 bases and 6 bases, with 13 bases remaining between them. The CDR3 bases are TGTGCCAGCAGCCTCGGAGCTGCGGCCGGGGAGCTGTTTTTT. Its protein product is CASSLGAAAGELFF.

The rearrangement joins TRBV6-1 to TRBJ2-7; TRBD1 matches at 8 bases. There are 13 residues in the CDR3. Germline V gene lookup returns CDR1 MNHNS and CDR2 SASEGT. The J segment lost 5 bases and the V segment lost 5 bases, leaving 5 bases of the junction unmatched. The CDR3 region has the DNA TGTGCCAGCAGTCTGACAGGGGCCCACGAGCAGTACTTC. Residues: CASSLTGAHEQYF.